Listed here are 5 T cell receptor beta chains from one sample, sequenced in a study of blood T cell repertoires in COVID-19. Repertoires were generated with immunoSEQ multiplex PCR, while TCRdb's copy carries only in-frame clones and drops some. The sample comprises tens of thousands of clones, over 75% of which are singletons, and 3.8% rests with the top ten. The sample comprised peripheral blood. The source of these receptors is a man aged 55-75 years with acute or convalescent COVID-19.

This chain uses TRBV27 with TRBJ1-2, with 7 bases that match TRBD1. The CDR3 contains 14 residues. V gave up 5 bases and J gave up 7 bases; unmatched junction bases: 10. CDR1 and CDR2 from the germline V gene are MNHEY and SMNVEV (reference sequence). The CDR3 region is CASSRLTGFLGYTF. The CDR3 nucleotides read TGTGCCAGCAGTAGACTGACAGGGTTTCTTGGCTACACCTTC.

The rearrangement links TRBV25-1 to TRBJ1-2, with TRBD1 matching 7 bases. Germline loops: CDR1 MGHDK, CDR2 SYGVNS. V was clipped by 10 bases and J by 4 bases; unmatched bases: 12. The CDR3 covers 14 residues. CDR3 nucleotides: TGTGCCACCGAACCATATGGACAGGCCTATGGCTACACCTTC. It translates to CATEPYGQAYGYTF.

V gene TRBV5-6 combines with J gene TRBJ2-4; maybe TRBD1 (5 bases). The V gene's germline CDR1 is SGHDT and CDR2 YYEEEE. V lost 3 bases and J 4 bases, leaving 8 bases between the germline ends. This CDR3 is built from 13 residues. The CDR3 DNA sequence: TGTGCCAGCAGCTCGGACATAAAAAACATTCAGTACTTC. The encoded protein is CASSSDIKNIQYF.

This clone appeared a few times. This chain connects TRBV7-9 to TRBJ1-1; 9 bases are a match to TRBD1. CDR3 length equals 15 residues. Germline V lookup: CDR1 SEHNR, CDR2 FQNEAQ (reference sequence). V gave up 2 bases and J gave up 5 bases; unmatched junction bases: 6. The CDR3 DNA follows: TGTGCCAGCAGCTTACGTCCCGGGACAGGGACTGAAGCTTTCTTT. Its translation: CASSLRPGTGTEAFF.

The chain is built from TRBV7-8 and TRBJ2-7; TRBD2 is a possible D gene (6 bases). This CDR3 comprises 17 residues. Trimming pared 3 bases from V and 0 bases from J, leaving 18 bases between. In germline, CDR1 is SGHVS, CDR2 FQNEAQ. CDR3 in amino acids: CASSLIGGEIGSYEQYF. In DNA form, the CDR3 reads TGTGCCAGCAGCTTGATAGGAGGGGAAATTGGCTCCTACGAGCAGTACTTC. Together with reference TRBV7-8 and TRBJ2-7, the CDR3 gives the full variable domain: GAGVSQSPRYKVAKRGQDVALRCDPISGHVSLFWYQQALGQGPEFLTYFQNEAQLDKSGLPSDRFFAERPEGSVSTLKIQRTQQEDSAVYLCASSLIGGEIGSYEQYFGPGTRLTVT.